A single sample gave rise to the 26 T cell receptor beta chains below, sequenced in a study of identifying expanded T cells in peripheral blood (dated by TCRdb to about 2019). Library method: the immunoSEQ multiplex PCR assay. The immuneACCESS repertoire file appears here via TCRdb, limited to in-frame rearrangements. These files lack a portion of the clones; in checked studies, under half of the deficit traces to unresolved V genes, and the cause of the others is not known. The sample table contains approximately 97,000 clones; only one count was recorded for about 87% of them. Of the sample, 12% to 15% falls within the top ten clones. Sequences were obtained from blood. These receptors originate from a person between 18 and 75 years old in good health.

The rearrangement links TRBV7-9 to TRBJ2-5, with D possibly matching TRBD2 (7 bases). Germline CDR1 is SEHNR and CDR2 is FQNEAQ (reference sequence). V dropped 0 bases and J dropped 4 bases, with 9 bases sitting between them. This CDR3 is built from 14 residues. The CDR3: CASSLAGGPETQYF. As DNA, the CDR3 is TGTGCCAGCAGCTTAGCGGGGGGGCCAGAGACCCAGTACTTC. The complete variable domain, with remaining parts taken from reference TRBV7-9 and TRBJ2-5, reads DTGVSQNPRHKITKRGQNVTFRCDPISEHNRLYWYRQTLGQGPEFLTYFQNEAQLEKSRLLSDRFSAERPKGSFSTLEIQRTEQGDSAMYLCASSLAGGPETQYFGPGTRLLVL.

This clone was seen repeatedly, ten times or more. The chain employs TRBV7-8 and TRBJ1-4, with TRBD1 as a possible D gene (6 bases). Germline values: CDR1 SGHVS, CDR2 FQNEAQ. V was trimmed by 5 bases and J by 1 base, leaving 14 bases between them. The CDR3 length is 16 residues. The CDR3 loop reads CASSPEYRETNEKLFF. The CDR3 region has the DNA TGTGCCAGCAGCCCAGAATACAGGGAAACTAATGAAAAACTGTTTTTT.

This clone showed up just once. The J gene is TRBJ1-2, the V gene TRBV28, with D possibly being TRBD1 (6 bases). This CDR3 region has 12 residues. Trimming shortened V by 9 bases and J by 12 bases, and 20 bases separated the two germline ends. Germline V gene data show CDR1 as MDHEN and CDR2 as SYDVKM. CDR3 protein: CASRPGTGLNTF. CDR3 in DNA: TGTGCCAGTAGGCCGGGTACAGGGCTTAACACCTTC.

The table lists this clone with a count of one. The chain is built from TRBV27 and TRBJ2-1; TRBD2 matches at 14 bases. CDR3 length equals 14 residues. J gave up 9 bases and V 4 bases, and 2 bases lay outside the gene matches. The germline gives CDR1 MNHEY, CDR2 SMNVEV (reference sequence). The CDR3 DNA sequence: TGTGCCAGCAGTTCGACTAGCGGGAGGGGTGAGCAGTTCTTC. Translation: CASSSTSGRGEQFF.

J is TRBJ1-1 and V is TRBV9; D gene ambiguous. V lost 3 bases, J lost 0 bases, and 12 bases lay in between. The germline V gene encodes CDR1 SGDLS and CDR2 YYNGEE. The CDR3 loop spans 15 amino acids. The CDR3 sequence is CASSALGYMNTEAFF. The CDR3 bases are TGTGCCAGCAGCGCCCTTGGTTACATGAACACTGAAGCTTTCTTT.

The chain couples TRBV5-1 to TRBJ1-2, with TRBD1 matching 7 bases. The CDR3 runs to 15 residues. Germline CDR1 and CDR2: SGHRS and YFSETQ. After removal of 3 bases from V and 4 bases from J, the junction contained 9 bases not matched to a gene. The CDR3 spells CASSSRPTGSYGYTF. The CDR3 DNA reads as TGCGCCAGCAGCTCGAGACCGACAGGGAGCTATGGCTACACCTTC.

This rearrangement joins TRBV4-2 to TRBJ2-7; possibly TRBD1 for D (5 bases). Germline CDR1 and CDR2: LGHNA and YNFKEQ. The CDR3 totals 13 residues. V was clipped by 4 bases and J by 3 bases, with 10 bases between them. The CDR3 DNA is TGTGCCAGCAGCCGGGCAGGGTTCTACGAGCAGTACTTC. Translating gives CASSRAGFYEQYF.

This chain joins TRBV6-1 and TRBJ1-5; 7 nucleotides line up with TRBD1. With 5 bases clipped from V and 3 bases from J, the junction kept 4 bases outside the gene matches. In germline, CDR1 is MNHNS, CDR2 SASEGT. The CDR3 is 14 residues long. CDR3 DNA: TGTGCCAGCAGTCCTCAGGGGGTCAATCAGCCCCAGCATTTT. Translated: CASSPQGVNQPQHF.

The V gene is TRBV19, the J gene TRBJ1-5, with D possibly TRBD1 on 6 matching bases. In germline, CDR1 is LNHDA, CDR2 SQIVND (reference sequence). The CDR3 covers 16 residues. V shed 3 bases and J shed 3 bases, with 15 bases lying between them. The CDR3, as DNA: TGTGCCAGTAGTATGGGGCAGGGGTGGAACAATCAGCCCCAGCATTTT. This encodes CASSMGQGWNNQPQHF. Full variable domain (outside the CDR3, taken from reference TRBV19 and TRBJ1-5): DGGITQSPKYLFRKEGQNVTLSCEQNLNHDAMYWYRQDPGQGLRLIYYSQIVNDFQKGDIAEGYSVSREKKESFPLTVTSAQKNPTAFYLCASSMGQGWNNQPQHFGDGTRLSIL.

The rearrangement links TRBV6-1 to TRBJ1-2; no reliable D call. V was shortened by 6 bases and J by 4 bases, with 18 bases between the two germline ends. This CDR3 has 15 residues. The germline CDR1 and CDR2 sequences are MNHNS and SASEGT. The CDR3 protein is CASRVHGDGIYGYTF. In DNA form, the CDR3 reads TGTGCCAGCAGGGTACATGGAGATGGCATCTATGGCTACACCTTC.

The chain carries TRBV6-6 and TRBJ2-7, with TRBD2 matching 7 bases. V was pared by 0 bases and J by 0 bases, with 2 bases of the junction left unmatched. Germline values: CDR1 MNHNY, CDR2 SVGAGI (reference sequence). This CDR3 region has 15 residues. The CDR3 bases are TGTGCCAGCAGTTACTCGGAGCGGGGCTCCTACGAGCAGTACTTC. Its protein product is CASSYSERGSYEQYF.

The chain couples TRBV7-3 to TRBJ2-3, with 11 bases fitting TRBD2. Germline V gives CDR1 SGHTA, CDR2 FQGTGA. After removal of 3 bases from V and 10 bases from J, the junction contained 0 bases not matched to a gene. This CDR3 comprises 12 residues. The CDR3 nucleotides read TGTGCCAGCAGCTTTAGCGGGGGGGCGCAGTATTTT. It yields the protein CASSFSGGAQYF.

This clone occurred many times. The chain carries TRBV5-4 and TRBJ2-4, with D unclear. Germline loops: CDR1 SGHNT, CDR2 YYREEE (reference sequence). V lost 2 bases and J 0 bases, leaving 15 bases between the germline ends. This CDR3 has 17 amino acids. The CDR3 DNA follows: TGTGCCAGCAGCTTCCAGACTTCCATGGTAGCCAAAAACATTCAGTACTTC. It is translated as CASSFQTSMVAKNIQYF. Using reference TRBV5-4 and TRBJ2-4 for the parts outside the CDR3, the full variable domain is ETGVTQSPTHLIKTRGQQVTLRCSSQSGHNTVSWYQQALGQGPQFIFQYYREEENGRGNFPPRFSGLQFPNYSSELNVNALELDDSALYLCASSFQTSMVAKNIQYFGAGTRLSVL.

The chain uses TRBV19 and TRBJ1-6; 10 nucleotides agree with TRBD1. CDR1 is LNHDA and CDR2 is SQIVND in the germline V gene (reference sequence). CDR3 length: 13 residues. V lost 11 bases, J lost 9 bases, and 7 bases stayed unmatched. The CDR3 spells CASQGDRGSPLHF. In DNA, the CDR3 is TGTGCCTCCCAAGGGGACAGGGGTTCACCCCTCCACTTT.

The V and J genes are TRBV2 and TRBJ1-5; 10 bases fit TRBD1. Germline CDR1 is SNHLY and CDR2 is FYNNEI. Unmatched junction bases numbered 5, after V lost 5 bases and J lost 4 bases. The CDR3 is 15 residues long. In nucleotides, the CDR3 is TGTGCCAGCAGTTACGACAGGGGGCCAAATCAGCCCCAGCATTTT. Translating it yields CASSYDRGPNQPQHF.

The V call is TRBV5-1, the J call TRBJ2-5; 8 bases map to TRBD1. Unmatched junction bases numbered 10, after V lost 4 bases and J lost 5 bases. This CDR3 contains 15 residues. Germline assignment: CDR1 SGHRS and CDR2 YFSETQ. The CDR3 DNA sequence: TGCGCCAGCAGCACCGACAGGGGTCTAGGGGAGACCCAGTACTTC. It specifies CASSTDRGLGETQYF.

The rearrangement links TRBV9 to TRBJ1-2; no clear D gene. The CDR3 has 15 residues. V lost 0 bases and J lost 3, with 12 bases in between. Germline CDR1 is SGDLS and CDR2 is YYNGEE. CDR3 sequence: CASSVDPGSDYGYTF. In nucleotides, the CDR3 is TGTGCCAGCAGCGTAGACCCCGGGTCTGACTATGGCTACACCTTC.

Only a few counts were recorded for this clone. V is TRBV9 and J is TRBJ2-7, with TRBD1 matching 8 bases. Germline CDR1 SGDLS, CDR2 YYNGEE. There are 15 residues in the CDR3. The trim removed 0 bases at V and 5 bases at J, leaving 7 bases unmatched. The CDR3 sequence: CASSVETGVGDEQYF. The CDR3 nucleotides are TGTGCCAGCAGCGTAGAGACAGGGGTCGGTGACGAGCAGTACTTC.

The chain recombines TRBV4-1 with TRBJ2-1; TRBD1 agrees at 8 bases. Germline assignment: CDR1 MGHRA and CDR2 YSYEKL. CDR3 length equals 17 residues. Trimming at V came to 4 bases and at J to 0 bases, leaving 8 bases not matched to a gene. The CDR3 spells CASSRLTGGISYNEQFF. The CDR3, as DNA: TGCGCCAGCAGCCGCCTAACAGGGGGGATCTCCTACAATGAGCAGTTCTTC.

CDR3 amino acids: CASSMEWTPEAFF. In DNA, the CDR3 is TGTGCCAGTAGTATGGAGTGGACACCAGAAGCTTTCTTT. The V call is TRBV19, the J call TRBJ1-1; tentatively, D is TRBD1 (5 bases). Trimming took 3 bases from V and 8 from J, leaving 13 bases between them. CDR1 LNHDA and CDR2 SQIVND come from the germline V gene (reference sequence). This CDR3 is built from 13 residues.

The chain links TRBV2 to TRBJ2-7, with a tentative D call TRBD1 (5 bases). The CDR3 is made up of 14 amino acids. V lost 6 bases and J lost 2, with 14 bases in between. Germline V lookup: CDR1 SNHLY, CDR2 FYNNEI. CDR3 sequence (DNA): TGTGCCAGCAGGCAGGGTACCCAAACCTACGAGCAGTACTTC. Protein sequence: CASRQGTQTYEQYF.

This clone was recorded only once. The rearrangement joins TRBV6-1 to TRBJ2-3; 11 bases are a match to TRBD2. CDR3 size: 15 residues. The germline V gene has CDR1 MNHNS and CDR2 SASEGT. Trimming cost V 5 bases and J 4 bases; bases outside gene matches: 5. CDR3 amino acids: CASSLAGGPPDTQYF. The CDR3 nucleotides are TGTGCCAGCAGTTTAGCGGGAGGGCCTCCAGATACGCAGTATTTT.

The chain carries TRBV27 and TRBJ2-7; 7 bases fit TRBD2. Germline loops: CDR1 MNHEY, CDR2 SMNVEV (reference sequence). V shed 5 bases and J 2 bases; nucleotides not matched to a gene: 9. The CDR3 spans 15 residues. The CDR3 protein is CASSRSGTAPYEQYF. The CDR3, as DNA: TGTGCCAGCAGTCGAAGCGGGACTGCTCCCTACGAGCAGTACTTC.

The chain combines TRBV4-2 with TRBJ2-2; 8 nucleotides align to TRBD2. V was clipped by 0 bases and J by 0 bases; unmatched bases: 3. Germline V gene sequence: CDR1 LGHNA, CDR2 YNFKEQ. The CDR3 is 17 residues long. DNA of the CDR3: TGTGCCAGCAGCCAAGATCCGCGGGGGGCGAACACCGGGGAGCTGTTTTTT. Its protein is CASSQDPRGANTGELFF.

In DNA, the CDR3 is TGTGCCAGCAGTTTACGTCTAGCGGGGTTCCTATTCTACGAGCAGTACTTC. As protein: CASSLRLAGFLFYEQYF. V and J are TRBV27 and TRBJ2-7, with 9 bases lining up with TRBD2. The trim removed 2 bases at V and 3 bases at J, leaving 11 bases unmatched. Germline V CDR1 and CDR2: MNHEY, SMNVEV (reference sequence). The CDR3 sequence is 17 residues long.

This clone was observed once. The V gene is TRBV6-1, the J gene TRBJ2-7; TRBD1 aligns across 8 bases. V shed 0 bases, J shed 7 bases, and the junction held 8 bases outside the gene matches. This CDR3 is built from 15 residues. Germline V gives CDR1 MNHNS, CDR2 SASEGT. The CDR3 DNA is TGTGCCAGCAGTGAAGCCGGGCAGGGGGCCAGGGAGCAGTACTTC. Translating gives CASSEAGQGAREQYF.